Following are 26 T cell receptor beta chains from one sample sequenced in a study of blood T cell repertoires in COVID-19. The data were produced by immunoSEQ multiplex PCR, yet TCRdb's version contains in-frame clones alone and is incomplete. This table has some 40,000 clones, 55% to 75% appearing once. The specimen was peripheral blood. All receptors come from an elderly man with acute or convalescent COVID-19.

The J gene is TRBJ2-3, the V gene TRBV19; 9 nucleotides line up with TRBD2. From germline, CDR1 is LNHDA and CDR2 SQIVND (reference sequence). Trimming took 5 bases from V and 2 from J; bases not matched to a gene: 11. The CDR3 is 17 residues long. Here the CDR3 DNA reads TGTGCCAGTAGTTCCCGAGGAAGCGGGAGGTTCACAGATACGCAGTATTTT. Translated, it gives CASSSRGSGRFTDTQYF.

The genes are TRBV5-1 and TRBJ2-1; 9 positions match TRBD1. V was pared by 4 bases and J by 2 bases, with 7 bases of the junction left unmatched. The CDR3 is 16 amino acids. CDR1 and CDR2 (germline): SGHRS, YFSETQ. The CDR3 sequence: CASSLTRDRAYNEQFF. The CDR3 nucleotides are TGCGCCAGCAGCCTAACACGGGACAGGGCCTACAATGAGCAGTTCTTC.

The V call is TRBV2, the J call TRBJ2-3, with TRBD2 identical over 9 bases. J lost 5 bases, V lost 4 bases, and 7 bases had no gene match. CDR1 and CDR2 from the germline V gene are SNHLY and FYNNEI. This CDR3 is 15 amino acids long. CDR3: CASSARTSDGDTQYF. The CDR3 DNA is TGTGCCAGCAGTGCCCGGACTAGCGATGGAGATACGCAGTATTTT.

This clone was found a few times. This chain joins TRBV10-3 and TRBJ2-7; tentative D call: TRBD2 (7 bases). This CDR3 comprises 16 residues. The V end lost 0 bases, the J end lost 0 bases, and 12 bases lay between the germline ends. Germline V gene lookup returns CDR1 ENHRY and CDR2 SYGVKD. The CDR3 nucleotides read TGTGCCATCAGTGAGTCGAAGGGGGGGATCTCCTACGAGCAGTACTTC. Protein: CAISESKGGISYEQYF.

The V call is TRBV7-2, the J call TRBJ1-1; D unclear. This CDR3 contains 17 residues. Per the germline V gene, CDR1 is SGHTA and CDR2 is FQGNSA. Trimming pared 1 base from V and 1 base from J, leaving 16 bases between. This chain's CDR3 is CASSLDGSGRANTEAFF. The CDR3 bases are TGTGCCAGCAGCTTAGATGGGTCTGGGCGGGCGAACACTGAAGCTTTCTTT.

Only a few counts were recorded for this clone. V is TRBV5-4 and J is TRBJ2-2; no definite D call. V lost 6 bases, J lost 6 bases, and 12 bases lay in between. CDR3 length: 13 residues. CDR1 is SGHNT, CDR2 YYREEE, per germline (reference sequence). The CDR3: CASTSGLSGELFF. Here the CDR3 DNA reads TGTGCCAGCACCTCCGGGTTATCCGGGGAGCTGTTTTTT.

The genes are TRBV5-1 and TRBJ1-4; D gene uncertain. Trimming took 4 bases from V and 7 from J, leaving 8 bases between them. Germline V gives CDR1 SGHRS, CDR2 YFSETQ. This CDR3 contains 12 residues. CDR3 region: CASSEVGEKLFF. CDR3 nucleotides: TGCGCCAGCAGCGAGGTTGGTGAAAAACTGTTTTTT.

The CDR3, as DNA: TGTGCCAGCAGGGGGTGGGAGCCTCAAAGAAGTGGTGAAAAACTGTTTTTT. It specifies CASRGWEPQRSGEKLFF. The genes are TRBV28 and TRBJ1-4; D not certain. The CDR3 has 17 amino acids. The germline gives CDR1 MDHEN, CDR2 SYDVKM. V was pared by 6 bases and J by 7 bases, with 24 bases between.

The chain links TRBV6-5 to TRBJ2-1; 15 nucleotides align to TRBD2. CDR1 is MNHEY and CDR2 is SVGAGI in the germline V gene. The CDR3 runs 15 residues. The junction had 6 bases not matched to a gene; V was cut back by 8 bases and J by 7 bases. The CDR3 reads CASRPGTSGRNEQFF. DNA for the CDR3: TGTGCCAGCCGCCCTGGGACTAGCGGGAGGAATGAGCAGTTCTTC.

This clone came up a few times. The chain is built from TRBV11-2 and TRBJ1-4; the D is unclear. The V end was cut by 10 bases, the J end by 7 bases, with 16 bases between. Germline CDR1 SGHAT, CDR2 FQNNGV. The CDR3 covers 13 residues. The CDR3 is CATRAGLREKLFF. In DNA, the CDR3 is TGTGCCACGCGGGCAGGCTTACGTGAAAAACTGTTTTTT. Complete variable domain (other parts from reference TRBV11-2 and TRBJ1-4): EAGVAQSPRYKIIEKRQSVAFWCNPISGHATLYWYQQILGQGPKLLIQFQNNGVVDDSQLPKDRFSAERLKGVDSTLKIQPAKLEDSAVYLCATRAGLREKLFFGSGTQLSVL.

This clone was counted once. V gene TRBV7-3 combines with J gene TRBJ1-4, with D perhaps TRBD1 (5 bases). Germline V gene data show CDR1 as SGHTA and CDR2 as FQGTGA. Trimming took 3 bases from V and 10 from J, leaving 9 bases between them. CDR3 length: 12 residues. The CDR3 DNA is TGTGCCAGCAGCTTTGCGGGGGTAAAACTGTTTTTT. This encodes CASSFAGVKLFF.

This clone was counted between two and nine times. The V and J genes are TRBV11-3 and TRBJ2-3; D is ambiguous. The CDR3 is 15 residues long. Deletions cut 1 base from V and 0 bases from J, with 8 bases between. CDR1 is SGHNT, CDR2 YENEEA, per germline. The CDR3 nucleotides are TGTGCCAGCAGCTTAGTCGGGTCTAGCACAGATACGCAGTATTTT. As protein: CASSLVGSSTDTQYF. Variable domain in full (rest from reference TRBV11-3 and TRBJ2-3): EAGVVQSPRYKIIEKKQPVAFWCNPISGHNTLYWYLQNLGQGPELLIRYENEEAVDDSQLPKDRFSAERLKGVDSTLKIQPAELGDSAVYLCASSLVGSSTDTQYFGPGTRLTVL.

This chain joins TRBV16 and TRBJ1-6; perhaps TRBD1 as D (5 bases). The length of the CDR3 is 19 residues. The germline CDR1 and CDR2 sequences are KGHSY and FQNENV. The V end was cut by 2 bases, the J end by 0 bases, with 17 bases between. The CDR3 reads CASSQDPRVYASYNSPLHF. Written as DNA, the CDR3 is TGTGCCAGCAGCCAAGATCCCAGGGTCTACGCCTCCTATAATTCACCCCTCCACTTT.

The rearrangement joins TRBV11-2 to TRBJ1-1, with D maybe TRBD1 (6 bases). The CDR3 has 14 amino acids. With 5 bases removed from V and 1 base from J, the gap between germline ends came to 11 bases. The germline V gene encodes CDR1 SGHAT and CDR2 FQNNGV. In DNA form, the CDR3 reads TGTGCCAGCAGCAGGGGACAACAGAACACTGAAGCTTTCTTT. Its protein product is CASSRGQQNTEAFF.

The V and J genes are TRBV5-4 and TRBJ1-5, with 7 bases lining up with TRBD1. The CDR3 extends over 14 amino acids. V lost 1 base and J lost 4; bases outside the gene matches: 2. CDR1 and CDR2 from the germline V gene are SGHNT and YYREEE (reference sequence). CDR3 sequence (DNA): TGTGCCAGCAGCTTGCAGGGGGGAAATCAGCCCCAGCATTTT. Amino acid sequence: CASSLQGGNQPQHF.

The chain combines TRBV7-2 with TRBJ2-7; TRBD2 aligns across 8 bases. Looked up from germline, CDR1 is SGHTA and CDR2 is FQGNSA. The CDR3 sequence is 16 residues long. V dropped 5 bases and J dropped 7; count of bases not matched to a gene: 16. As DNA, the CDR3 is TGTGCCAGCAGCACACGGGGGGGCTCAGAGGCGAGGGAGCAGTACTTC. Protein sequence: CASSTRGGSEAREQYF.

Here the CDR3 reads CASRNNGVVGYTF. In DNA form, the CDR3 reads TGTGCCAGCAGGAACAACGGGGTAGTTGGCTACACCTTC. The rearrangement uses TRBV2 and TRBJ1-2; unclear D gene. Per germline, CDR1 SNHLY and CDR2 FYNNEI. CDR3 length: 13 amino acids. The germline V and J ends were trimmed by 6 bases and 7 bases, with 15 bases remaining between them.

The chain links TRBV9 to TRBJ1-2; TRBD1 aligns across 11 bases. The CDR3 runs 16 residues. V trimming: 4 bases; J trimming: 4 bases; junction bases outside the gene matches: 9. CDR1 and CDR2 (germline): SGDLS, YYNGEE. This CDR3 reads CASSSAGTGGSYGYTF. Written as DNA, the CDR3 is TGTGCCAGCAGCTCCGCCGGGACAGGGGGTTCCTATGGCTACACCTTC.

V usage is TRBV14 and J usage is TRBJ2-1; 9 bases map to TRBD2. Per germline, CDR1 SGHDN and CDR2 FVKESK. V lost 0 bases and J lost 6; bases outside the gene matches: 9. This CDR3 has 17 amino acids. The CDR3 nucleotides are TGTGCCAGCAGCCAAGACCTCGGTAGCGGGAGAGCCAATGAGCAGTTCTTC. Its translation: CASSQDLGSGRANEQFF.

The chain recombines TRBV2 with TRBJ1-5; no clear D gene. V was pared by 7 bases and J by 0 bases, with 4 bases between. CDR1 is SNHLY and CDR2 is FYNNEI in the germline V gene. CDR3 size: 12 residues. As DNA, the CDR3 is TGTGCCAGCACTTCTAGCAATCAGCCCCAGCATTTT. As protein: CASTSSNQPQHF.

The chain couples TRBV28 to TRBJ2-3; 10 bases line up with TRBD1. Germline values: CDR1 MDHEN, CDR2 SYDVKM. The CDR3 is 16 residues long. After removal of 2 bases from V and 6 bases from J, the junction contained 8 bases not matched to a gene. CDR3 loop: CASSLQLGQGGDTQYF. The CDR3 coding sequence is TGTGCCAGCAGTTTACAACTTGGACAGGGGGGGGATACGCAGTATTTT.

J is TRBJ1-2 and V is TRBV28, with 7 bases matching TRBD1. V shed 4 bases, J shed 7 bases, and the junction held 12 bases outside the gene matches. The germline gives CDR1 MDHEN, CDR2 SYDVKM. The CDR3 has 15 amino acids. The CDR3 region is CASSSPTGKGFGYTF. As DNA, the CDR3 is TGTGCCAGCAGTTCGCCGACAGGGAAGGGTTTTGGCTACACCTTC.

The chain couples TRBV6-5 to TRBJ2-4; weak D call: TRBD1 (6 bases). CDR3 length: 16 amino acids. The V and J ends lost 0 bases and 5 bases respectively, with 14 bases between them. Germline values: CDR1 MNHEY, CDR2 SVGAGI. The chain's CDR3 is CASSYSTTGIQNIQYF. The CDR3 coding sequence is TGTGCCAGCAGTTACTCGACCACAGGGATTCAAAACATTCAGTACTTC.

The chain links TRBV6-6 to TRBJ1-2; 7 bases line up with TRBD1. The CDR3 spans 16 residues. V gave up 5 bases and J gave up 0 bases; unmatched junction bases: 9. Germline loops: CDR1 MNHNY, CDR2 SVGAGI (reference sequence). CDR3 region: CASSRSSGQTNYGYTF. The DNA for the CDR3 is TGTGCCAGCAGTCGATCGTCGGGACAGACTAACTATGGCTACACCTTC.

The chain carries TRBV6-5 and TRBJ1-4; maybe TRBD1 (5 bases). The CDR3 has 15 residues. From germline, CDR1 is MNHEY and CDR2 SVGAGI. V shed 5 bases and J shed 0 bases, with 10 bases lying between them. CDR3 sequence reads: CASSPLTATNEKLFF. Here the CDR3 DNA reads TGTGCCAGCAGTCCTTTGACAGCAACTAATGAAAAACTGTTTTTT.

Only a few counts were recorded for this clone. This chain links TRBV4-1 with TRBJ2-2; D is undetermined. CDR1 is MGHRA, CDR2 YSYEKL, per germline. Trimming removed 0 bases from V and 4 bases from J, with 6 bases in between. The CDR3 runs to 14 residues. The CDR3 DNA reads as TGCGCCAGCAGCCAAGATCCGGGCACCGGGGAGCTGTTTTTT. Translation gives CASSQDPGTGELFF.